The clone carrying this TCR beta chain was recorded many times. The antigen remains unidentified. The CDR3 has 14 amino acids. Per germline, CDR1 DFQATT and CDR2 SNEGSKA (reference sequence). The V and J ends lost 3 bases and 5 bases respectively, with 13 bases between them. The record originates from a study of T-cell reconstitution after alpha-beta-depleted transplantation in children. Study-level findings and limits: By one year post-transplant, T-cell counts and diversity largely arose from T cells that were newly produced.

Unique molecular identifiers were incorporated when the TCRbeta library was constructed. One entry per CDR3 protein, called by TCRdb with MiXCR from the PCR reads. The top ten clones hold about 13% of a sample with about 160,000 distinct CDR3 sequences, 11% of them seen once. The chain employs TRBV20-1 and TRBJ2-2; tentatively, D is TRBD1 (6 bases). The sequence derives from a boy between 2 and 10 years old with acute myeloid leukemia, due to receive a stem cell transplant. This specimen was PBMCs, taken before TCRalphabeta/CD19-depleted stem cell transplant. This chain's CDR3 is CSAREQGRTGELFF. In DNA form, the CDR3 reads TGCAGTGCTAGGGAACAGGGACGAACCGGGGAGCTGTTTTTT.